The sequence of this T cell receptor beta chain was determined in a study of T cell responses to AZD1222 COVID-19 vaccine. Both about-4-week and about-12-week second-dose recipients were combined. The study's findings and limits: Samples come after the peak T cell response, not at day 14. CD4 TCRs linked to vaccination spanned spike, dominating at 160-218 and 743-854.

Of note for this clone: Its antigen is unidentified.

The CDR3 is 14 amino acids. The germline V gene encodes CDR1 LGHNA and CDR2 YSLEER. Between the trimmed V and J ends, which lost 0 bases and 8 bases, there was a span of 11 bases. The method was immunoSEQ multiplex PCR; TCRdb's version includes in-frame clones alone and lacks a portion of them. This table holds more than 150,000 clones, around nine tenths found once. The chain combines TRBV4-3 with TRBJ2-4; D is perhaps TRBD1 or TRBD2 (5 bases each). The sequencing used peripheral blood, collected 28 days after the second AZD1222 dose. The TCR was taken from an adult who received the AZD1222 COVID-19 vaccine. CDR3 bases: TGCGCCAGCAGCCAAGATCCGGGGACGGACATTCAGTACTTC. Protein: CASSQDPGTDIQYF.